These 23 T cell receptor beta chains share one sample of origin, sequenced in a study of T cell responses to AZD1222 COVID-19 vaccine. Using immunoSEQ multiplex PCR, the repertoire was profiled, and TCRdb retains in-frame clones only, with some absent. In the table there are fewer than 120,000 clones, approximately 85% of which are singletons. Sequencing was performed on peripheral blood, taken on day 0 of AZD1222 vaccination. These receptors originate from an adult in good health.

This sequence joins TRBV10-2 and TRBJ1-5; 8 nucleotides align to TRBD1. The junction had 9 bases not matched to a gene; V was cut back by 5 bases and J by 6 bases. Per germline, CDR1 WSHSY and CDR2 SAAADI. The CDR3 contains 15 residues. CDR3 amino acids: CASSRNRGTGQPQHF. The CDR3 nucleotides read TGCGCCAGCAGTCGAAACAGGGGGACCGGTCAGCCCCAGCATTTT.

This chain uses TRBV4-3 with TRBJ1-1; tentative D call: TRBD1 (5 bases). The length of the CDR3 is 15 residues. Trimming shortened V by 4 bases and J by 0 bases, and 12 bases separated the two germline ends. Germline V gene data show CDR1 as LGHNA and CDR2 as YSLEER. CDR3 DNA: TGCGCCAGCAGCCCGAGGGGAGCTCTGAACACTGAAGCTTTCTTT. It yields the protein CASSPRGALNTEAFF.

The V and J genes are TRBV5-1 and TRBJ1-1; tentative D call: TRBD1 (5 bases). CDR1 is SGHRS and CDR2 is YFSETQ in the germline V gene. The CDR3 spans 15 residues. V was pared by 6 bases and J by 4 bases, with 19 bases between. CDR3 loop: CASTGTLASGTEAFF. The CDR3 DNA follows: TGCGCCAGCACCGGGACGCTGGCGAGCGGCACTGAAGCTTTCTTT.

This clone was counted between two and nine times. This rearrangement joins TRBV7-9 to TRBJ1-5, with no clear D. The CDR3 length is 14 residues. CDR1 is SEHNR and CDR2 is FQNEAQ in the germline V gene (reference sequence). V dropped 1 base and J dropped 0 bases, with 4 bases sitting between them. The CDR3 loop is CASSLGNSNQPQHF. The CDR3 DNA reads TGTGCCAGCAGCTTAGGAAATAGCAATCAGCCCCAGCATTTT.

This CDR3 is CASSQVTISQQNEQFF. The CDR3, as DNA: TGCGCCAGCAGCCAAGTAACGATTTCACAACAAAATGAGCAGTTCTTC. The chain uses TRBV4-1 and TRBJ2-1, with D uncertain. The CDR3 contains 16 residues. V was shortened by 1 base and J by 7 bases, with 17 bases between the two germline ends. Germline V gene lookup returns CDR1 MGHRA and CDR2 YSYEKL.

This chain links TRBV18 with TRBJ1-1, with 7 bases lining up with TRBD1. J was trimmed by 3 bases and V by 4 bases; bases with no gene match: 2. The CDR3 is 13 amino acids. Germline V gene sequence: CDR1 KGHSH, CDR2 LQKENI. This CDR3 reads CASSRQGDTEAFF. In DNA, the CDR3 is TGTGCCAGCTCACGACAGGGTGACACTGAAGCTTTCTTT.

This clone was found once. This chain links TRBV10-3 with TRBJ1-1, with 11 bases matching TRBD1. In germline, CDR1 is ENHRY, CDR2 SYGVKD. This CDR3 spans 15 amino acids. With V trimmed by 6 bases and J by 1 base, 4 bases remained unmatched. The CDR3 nucleotides are TGTGCCATCAGGGACAGGGGGCAAGCGAACACTGAAGCTTTCTTT. Protein sequence: CAIRDRGQANTEAFF.

In DNA, the CDR3 is TGTGCCAGTAGGGAAACATATATCAGGGGAAGTGGCTCTGGGGCCAACGTCCTGACTTTC. This sequence encodes CASRETYIRGSGSGANVLTF. The V gene is TRBV19, the J gene TRBJ2-6; possible D gene TRBD1, 6 bases. The V and J ends lost 6 bases and 0 bases respectively, with 24 bases between them. Germline-derived CDR1 and CDR2 are LNHDA and SQIVND (reference sequence). This CDR3 is built from 20 residues.

This clone came up once. The chain uses TRBV9 and TRBJ2-1; 8 bases are a match to TRBD2. CDR1 is SGDLS, CDR2 YYNGEE, per germline. This CDR3 region has 15 residues. Unmatched junction bases numbered 3, after V lost 1 base and J lost 3 bases. The CDR3 loop is CASSVSTSGYNEQFF. CDR3 sequence (DNA): TGTGCCAGCAGCGTATCCACTAGCGGCTACAATGAGCAGTTCTTC.

This clone was found once. The V and J genes are TRBV9 and TRBJ2-2; either TRBD1 or TRBD2 may fit D (6 bases each). Germline V CDR1 and CDR2: SGDLS, YYNGEE. Trimming removed 2 bases at V and 5 bases at J, with 10 bases between. This CDR3 contains 14 residues. CDR3 sequence reads: CASSVTGTTGELFF. CDR3 nucleotide sequence: TGTGCCAGCAGCGTCACAGGGACTACCGGGGAGCTGTTTTTT. Full variable domain (remainder filled in from reference TRBV9 and TRBJ2-2): DSGVTQTPKHLITATGQRVTLRCSPRSGDLSVYWYQQSLDQGLQFLIQYYNGEERAKGNILERFSAQQFPDLHSELNLSSLELGDSALYFCASSVTGTTGELFFGEGSRLTVL.

This clone was counted a single time. V is TRBV7-2 and J is TRBJ2-3; TRBD2 matches 9 bases. The germline V gene has CDR1 SGHTA and CDR2 FQGNSA. The CDR3 has 14 amino acids. V shed 5 bases and J 5 bases; nucleotides not matched to a gene: 5. The CDR3, as DNA: TGTGCCAGCAGCCCGGGACTAGCAGTAGATACGCAGTATTTT. It yields the protein CASSPGLAVDTQYF.

The CDR3 nucleotides are TGTGCCAGCTCACAGGGGTACGGTGAGACCCAGTACTTC. Amino acids: CASSQGYGETQYF. The V gene is TRBV18, the J gene TRBJ2-5, with a tentative D call TRBD1 (5 bases). The CDR3 runs 13 residues. The V gene lost 4 bases and the J gene lost 5 bases, with 11 bases spanning the gap. Germline CDR1 KGHSH, CDR2 LQKENI.

This clone was seen a single time. J is TRBJ1-2 and V is TRBV7-2, with 9 nucleotides matching TRBD1. This CDR3 is 15 amino acids long. V was pared by 1 base and J by 3 bases, with 3 bases of the junction left unmatched. Germline V gene data show CDR1 as SGHTA and CDR2 as FQGNSA. The CDR3 reads CASSLVQGAYYGYTF. The DNA for the CDR3 is TGTGCCAGCAGCTTAGTACAGGGGGCTTACTATGGCTACACCTTC.

The chain combines TRBV12-5 with TRBJ2-3; 7 positions agree with TRBD2. The ends lost 5 bases at V and 2 bases at J; junction bases unmatched: 7. The CDR3 contains 15 residues. Germline V gives CDR1 LGHNT, CDR2 FRNRAP. The chain's CDR3 is CASGVGGGSTDTQYF. The CDR3 DNA reads as TGTGCTAGTGGTGTGGGGGGGGGATCCACAGATACGCAGTATTTT.

The gene calls are TRBV3-1 (or the pseudogene TRBV3-2) and TRBJ2-7; D call uncertain. The CDR3 length is 15 residues. The germline V and J ends were trimmed by 1 base and 3 bases, with 13 bases remaining between them. Germline CDR1 reads LGHDT; CDR2 reads YNNKEL (reference sequence). CDR3 nucleotides: TGTGCCAGCAGCCAAGGGCACACTGCCTACTACGAGCAGTACTTC. It encodes CASSQGHTAYYEQYF.

The V call is TRBV6-5, the J call TRBJ2-3, with D perhaps matching TRBD2 (6 bases). Trimming shortened V by 2 bases and J by 4 bases, and 13 bases separated the two germline ends. CDR1 and CDR2 from the germline V gene are MNHEY and SVGAGI. This CDR3 spans 15 amino acids. The CDR3 nucleotides read TGTGCCAGCAGTTACCATCCGGGAGAGCCAGATACGCAGTATTTT. Translation gives CASSYHPGEPDTQYF.

This clone was seen a few times. Other DNA sequences in the same sample also yield this CDR3. The chain is built from TRBV20-1 and TRBJ1-1, with no clear D. The length of the CDR3 is 10 residues. Germline V lookup: CDR1 DFQATT, CDR2 SNEGSKA (reference sequence). V dropped 1 base and J dropped 5 bases, with 2 bases sitting between them. Here the CDR3 reads CSARGTEAFF. The CDR3 nucleotides are TGCAGTGCTAGAGGTACTGAAGCTTTCTTT.

V gene TRBV5-5 combines with J gene TRBJ1-1, with D unresolved. Germline CDR1 SGHKS, CDR2 YYEKEE (reference sequence). The CDR3 contains 14 residues. Trimming stripped 4 bases from V and 1 base from J, with 11 bases between. The CDR3 loop reads CASSGRSQNTEAFF. The CDR3 coding sequence is TGTGCCAGCAGCGGCAGAAGTCAGAACACTGAAGCTTTCTTT.

This sequence joins TRBV25-1 and TRBJ1-6; D may be TRBD1 (6 bases). Germline CDR1 and CDR2: MGHDK and SYGVNS. The CDR3 sequence is 18 residues long. Between the trimmed V and J ends, which lost 1 base and 0 bases, there was a span of 13 bases. CDR3 coding DNA: TGTGCCAGCAGTGAATCTCTGGGGGCCAGCTCCTATAATTCACCCCTCCACTTT. It codes for CASSESLGASSYNSPLHF.

The chain carries TRBV2 and TRBJ1-6, with 9 bases that match TRBD1. CDR1 and CDR2 (germline): SNHLY, FYNNEI. This CDR3 has 14 amino acids. J gave up 5 bases and V 6 bases, and 2 bases lay outside the gene matches. The DNA for the CDR3 is TGTGCCAGCAGGGGACAGGGAGATAATTCACCCCTCCACTTT. Its translation: CASRGQGDNSPLHF.

This sequence joins TRBV6-1 and TRBJ1-5, with unresolved D. This CDR3 has 17 residues. Trimming cost V 2 bases and J 0 bases, with 14 bases left between them. Germline assignment: CDR1 MNHNS and CDR2 SASEGT. The CDR3 is CASSERYGLYSNQPQHF. CDR3 bases: TGTGCCAGCAGTGAAAGGTATGGACTCTATAGCAATCAGCCCCAGCATTTT.

J is TRBJ1-3 and V is TRBV18; 7 bases fit TRBD1. From germline, CDR1 is KGHSH and CDR2 LQKENI. The V segment lost 3 bases and the J segment 1 base; nucleotides outside the gene matches: 12. The CDR3 sequence is 18 residues long. CDR3 nucleotide sequence: TGTGCCAGCTCACCCCAGGGACAGCCGAACCTTTCTGGAAACACCATATATTTT. Encoded protein: CASSPQGQPNLSGNTIYF.

In DNA, the CDR3 is TGTGCCAGCAGCTCGTACACGGGGGGAGCAGATACGCAGTATTTT. Protein sequence: CASSSYTGGADTQYF. The rearrangement joins TRBV7-2 to TRBJ2-3; 7 bases are a match to TRBD2. V lost 4 bases to trimming and J lost 4 bases; unmatched junction nucleotides: 8. The CDR3 is 15 residues long. Germline lookup yields CDR1 SGHTA and CDR2 FQGNSA.